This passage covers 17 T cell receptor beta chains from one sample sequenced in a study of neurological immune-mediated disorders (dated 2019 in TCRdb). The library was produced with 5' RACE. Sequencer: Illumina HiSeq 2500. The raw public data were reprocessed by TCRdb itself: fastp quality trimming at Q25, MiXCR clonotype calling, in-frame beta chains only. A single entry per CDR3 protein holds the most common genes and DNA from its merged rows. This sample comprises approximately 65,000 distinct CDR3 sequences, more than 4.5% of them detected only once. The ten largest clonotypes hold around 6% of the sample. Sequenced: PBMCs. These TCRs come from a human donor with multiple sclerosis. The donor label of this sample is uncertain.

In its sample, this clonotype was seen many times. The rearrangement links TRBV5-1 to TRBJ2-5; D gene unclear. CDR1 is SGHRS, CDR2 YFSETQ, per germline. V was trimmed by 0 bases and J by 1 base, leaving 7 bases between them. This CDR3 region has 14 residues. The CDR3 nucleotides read TGCGCCAGCAGCTTGGGCGCAGTCCAAGAGACCCAGTACTTC. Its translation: CASSLGAVQETQYF.

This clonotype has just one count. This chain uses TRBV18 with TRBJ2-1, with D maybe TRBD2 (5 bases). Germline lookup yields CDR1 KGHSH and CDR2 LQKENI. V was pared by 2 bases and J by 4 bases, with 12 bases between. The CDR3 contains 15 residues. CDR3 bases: TGTGCCAGCTCACCATTTGGTGGGAGATACAATGAGCAGTTCTTC. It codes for CASSPFGGRYNEQFF.

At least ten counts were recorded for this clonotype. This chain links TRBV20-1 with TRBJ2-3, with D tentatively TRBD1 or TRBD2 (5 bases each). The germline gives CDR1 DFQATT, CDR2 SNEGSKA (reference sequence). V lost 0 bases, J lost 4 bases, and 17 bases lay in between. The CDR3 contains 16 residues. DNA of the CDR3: TGCAGTGCTAGAGATCCGTGGGAAGGGGACCCAGATACGCAGTATTTT. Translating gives CSARDPWEGDPDTQYF.

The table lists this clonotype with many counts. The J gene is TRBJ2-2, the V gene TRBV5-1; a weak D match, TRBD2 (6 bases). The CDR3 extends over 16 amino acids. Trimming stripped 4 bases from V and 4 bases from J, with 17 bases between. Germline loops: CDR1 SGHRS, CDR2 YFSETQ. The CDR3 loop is CASSRTTRASTGELFF. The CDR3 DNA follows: TGCGCCAGCAGCAGGACTACTAGGGCCTCCACCGGGGAGCTGTTTTTT. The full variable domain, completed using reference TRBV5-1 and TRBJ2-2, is KAGVTQTPRYLIKTRGQQVTLSCSPISGHRSVSWYQQTPGQGLQFLFEYFSETQRNKGNFPGRFSGRQFSNSRSEMNVSTLELGDSALYLCASSRTTRASTGELFFGEGSRLTVL.

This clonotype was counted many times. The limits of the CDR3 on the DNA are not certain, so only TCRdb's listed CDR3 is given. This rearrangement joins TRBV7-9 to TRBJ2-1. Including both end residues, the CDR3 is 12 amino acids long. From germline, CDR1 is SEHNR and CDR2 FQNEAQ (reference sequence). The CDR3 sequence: CASSFGRGSVFF.

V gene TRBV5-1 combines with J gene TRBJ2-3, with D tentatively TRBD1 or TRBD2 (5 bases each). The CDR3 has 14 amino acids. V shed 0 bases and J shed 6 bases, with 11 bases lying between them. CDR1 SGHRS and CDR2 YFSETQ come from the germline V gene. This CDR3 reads CASSLGLGEDTQYF. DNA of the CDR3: TGCGCCAGCAGCTTGGGGCTAGGGGAGGATACGCAGTATTTT.

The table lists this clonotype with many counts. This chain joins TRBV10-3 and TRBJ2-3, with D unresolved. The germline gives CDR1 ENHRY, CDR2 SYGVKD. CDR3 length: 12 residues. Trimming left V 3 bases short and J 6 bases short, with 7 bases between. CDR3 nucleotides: TGTGCCATCAGTGAAGTCACTGATACGCAGTATTTT. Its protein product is CAISEVTDTQYF.

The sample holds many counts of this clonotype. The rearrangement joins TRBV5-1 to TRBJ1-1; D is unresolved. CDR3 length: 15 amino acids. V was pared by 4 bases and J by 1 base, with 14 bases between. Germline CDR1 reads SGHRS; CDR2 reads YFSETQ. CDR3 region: CASSPREGGNTEAFF. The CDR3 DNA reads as TGCGCCAGCAGCCCCCGAGAGGGAGGGAACACTGAAGCTTTCTTT.

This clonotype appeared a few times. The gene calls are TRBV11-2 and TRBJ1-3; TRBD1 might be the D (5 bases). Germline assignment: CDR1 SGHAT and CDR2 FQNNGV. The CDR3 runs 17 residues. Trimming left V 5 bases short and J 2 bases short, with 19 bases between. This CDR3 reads CASSQGRVELPGNTIYF. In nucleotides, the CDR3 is TGTGCCAGCAGCCAGGGCAGGGTCGAACTCCCTGGAAACACCATATATTTT.

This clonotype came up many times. CDR3 residues: CATSTTGPGAFF. The CDR3 nucleotides read TGTGCCACCAGCACGACGGGACCCGGAGCTTTCTTT. The rearrangement joins TRBV15 to TRBJ1-1; tentative D call: TRBD1 (5 bases). The V gene's germline CDR1 is LNHNV and CDR2 YYDKDF (reference sequence). Trimming stripped 4 bases from V and 10 bases from J, with 13 bases between. CDR3 length: 12 amino acids.

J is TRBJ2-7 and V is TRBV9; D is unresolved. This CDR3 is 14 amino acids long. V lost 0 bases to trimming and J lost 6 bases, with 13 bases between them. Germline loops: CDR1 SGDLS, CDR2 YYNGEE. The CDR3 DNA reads TGTGCCAGCAGCGTAGCTGTGATTATGGGCGAGCAGTACTTC. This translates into CASSVAVIMGEQYF.

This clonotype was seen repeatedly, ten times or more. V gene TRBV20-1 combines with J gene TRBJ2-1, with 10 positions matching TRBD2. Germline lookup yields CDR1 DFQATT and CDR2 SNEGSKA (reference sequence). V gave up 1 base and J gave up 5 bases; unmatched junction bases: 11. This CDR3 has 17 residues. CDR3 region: CSARVILGTSANNEQFF. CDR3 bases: TGCAGTGCTAGAGTAATCCTGGGGACTAGCGCAAACAATGAGCAGTTCTTC.

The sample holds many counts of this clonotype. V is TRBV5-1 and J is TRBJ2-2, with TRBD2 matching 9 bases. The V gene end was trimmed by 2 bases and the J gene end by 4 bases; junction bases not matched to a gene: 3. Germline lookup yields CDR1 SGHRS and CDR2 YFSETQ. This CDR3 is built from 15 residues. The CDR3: CASSFSGGGTGELFF. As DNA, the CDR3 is TGCGCCAGCAGCTTTAGCGGGGGCGGCACCGGGGAGCTGTTTTTT.

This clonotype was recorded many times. The CDR3 DNA sequence: TGTGCCACCAGTGATGCCACTAGCGGGGGATACACAGATACGCAGTATTTT. It translates to CATSDATSGGYTDTQYF. This rearrangement joins TRBV24-1 to TRBJ2-3; 11 bases match TRBD2. CDR3 size: 17 residues. Losses at the gene ends were 3 bases for V and 2 bases for J; bases not matched to a gene: 6. The germline gives CDR1 KGHDR, CDR2 SFDVKD.

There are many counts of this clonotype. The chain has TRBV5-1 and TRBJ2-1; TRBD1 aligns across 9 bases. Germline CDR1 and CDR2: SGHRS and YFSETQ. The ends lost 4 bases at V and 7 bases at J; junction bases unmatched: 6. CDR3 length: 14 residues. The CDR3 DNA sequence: TGCGCCAGCAGCCGCGGGACAGGGTATAATGAGCAGTTCTTC. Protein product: CASSRGTGYNEQFF.

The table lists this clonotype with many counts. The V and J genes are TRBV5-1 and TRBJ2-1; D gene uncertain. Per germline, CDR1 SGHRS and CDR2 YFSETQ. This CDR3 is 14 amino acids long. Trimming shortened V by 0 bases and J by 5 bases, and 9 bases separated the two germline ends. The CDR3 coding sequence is TGCGCCAGCAGCTTGGCTGAGACCGACAATGAGCAGTTCTTC. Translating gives CASSLAETDNEQFF.

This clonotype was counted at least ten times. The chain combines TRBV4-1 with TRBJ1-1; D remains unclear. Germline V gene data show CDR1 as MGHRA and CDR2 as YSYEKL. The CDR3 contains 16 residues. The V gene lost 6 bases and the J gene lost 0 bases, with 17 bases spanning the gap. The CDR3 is CASSRQGQYLNTEAFF. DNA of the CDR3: TGCGCCAGCAGTCGTCAAGGGCAGTACTTGAACACTGAAGCTTTCTTT.